The clone carrying this T cell receptor beta chain was observed a few times. Its specificity is not known. Primers used in a second PCR of about 7 to 11 cycles were a sample-barcoded 5' primer and a J-beta primer mix. Every single cDNA molecule received a tag from a template-switch adaptor with 12 random nucleotides. MiXCR, run by TCRdb on the 5' RACE reads, gives a single entry per CDR3 protein. The data contain about 640,000 distinct CDR3 sequences, roughly three fifths of them singletons. The CDR3 sequence is 17 residues long. CDR1 and CDR2 from the germline V gene are SEHNR and FQNEAQ (reference sequence). The trim removed 5 bases at V and 0 bases at J, leaving 7 bases unmatched. There were healthy Caucasian individuals from Russia, aged 6 to 90, serving as donors. The data are from a study of blood T cells in healthy people across ages. Notes on the study in general: TCR beta diversity was tightly associated with the proportion of naive T cells. When one million T cells were used, diversity estimates were thought to be underestimates.

Sequenced input: blood. The clonotype was recovered from a man between 60 and 75 years old in good health. The rearrangement links TRBV7-9 to TRBJ2-6; TRBD1 agrees at 7 bases. Here the CDR3 DNA reads TGTGCCAGCAGCCTCCACAGGGGAAGCTCTGGGGCCAACGTCCTGACTTTC. As protein: CASSLHRGSSGANVLTF.